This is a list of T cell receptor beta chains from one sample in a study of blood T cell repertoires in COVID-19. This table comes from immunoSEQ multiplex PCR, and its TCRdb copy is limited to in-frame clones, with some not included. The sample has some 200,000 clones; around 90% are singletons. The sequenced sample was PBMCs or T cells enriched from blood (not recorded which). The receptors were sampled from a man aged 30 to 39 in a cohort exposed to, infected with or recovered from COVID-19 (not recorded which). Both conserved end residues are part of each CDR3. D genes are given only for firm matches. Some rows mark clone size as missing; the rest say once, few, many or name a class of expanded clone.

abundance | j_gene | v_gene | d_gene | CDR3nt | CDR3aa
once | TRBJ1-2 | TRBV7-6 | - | TGTGCCAGCTCTGCCTTTATAGCATCTCCTAACTATGGCTACACCTTC | CASSAFIASPNYGYTF
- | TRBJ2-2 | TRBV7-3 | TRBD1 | TGTGCCAGCAGCTGGGGGACAGGGTACACCGGGGAGCTGTTTTTT | CASSWGTGYTGELFF
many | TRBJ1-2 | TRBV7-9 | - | TGTGCCAGCAGCTTATTGGGGCGAGGTTATGGCTACACCTTC | CASSLLGRGYGYTF
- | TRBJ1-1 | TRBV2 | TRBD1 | TGTGCCAGCAGTGACACAGGGGGCTCTAGGCCTGAAGCTTTCTTT | CASSDTGGSRPEAFF
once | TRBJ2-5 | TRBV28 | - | TGTGCCAGCAGACGCCAGGGCAGGGGGGCCCAAGAGACCCAGTACTTC | CASRRQGRGAQETQYF
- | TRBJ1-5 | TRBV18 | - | TGTGCCAGCTCACTGTCACAGGGCCAAAATCAGCCCCAGCATTTT | CASSLSQGQNQPQHF
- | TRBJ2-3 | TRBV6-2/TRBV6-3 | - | TGTGCCAGCAGTTACGGCGCGGCTAGATACACACACACAGATACGCAGTATTTT | CASSYGAARYTHTDTQYF
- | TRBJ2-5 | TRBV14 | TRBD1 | TGTGCCAGCAGCCAGGGGCAGGACAGGGTGCGGGAGACCCAGTACTTC | CASSQGQDRVRETQYF
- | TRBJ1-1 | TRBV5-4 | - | TGTGCCAGCAGCCGGGACACTGAAGCTTTCTTT | CASSRDTEAFF
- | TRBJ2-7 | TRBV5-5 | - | TGTGCCAGCAGCCTACTAGATATGAGCTCCTACGAGCAGTACTTC | CASSLLDMSSYEQYF
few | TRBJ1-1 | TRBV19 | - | TGTGCCAGTAGTCCCTTCATCGGTTCGGAAGCTTTCTTT | CASSPFIGSEAFF
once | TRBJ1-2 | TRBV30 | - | TGTGCCTGGGCCCCGGGGAGGGTTAACTATGGCTACACCTTC | CAWAPGRVNYGYTF
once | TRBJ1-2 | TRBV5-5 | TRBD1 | TGTGCCAGCAGCCCGATACACAGGGGTATGGATGGCTACACCTTC | CASSPIHRGMDGYTF
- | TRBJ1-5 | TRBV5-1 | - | TGCGCCAGCAGACCGTATCCGCTCCGCGATAGCAATCAGCCCCAGCATTTT | CASRPYPLRDSNQPQHF
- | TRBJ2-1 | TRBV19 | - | TGTGCCAGTACCTCCGGGACTTTAGTATCCTACAATGAGCAGTTCTTC | CASTSGTLVSYNEQFF
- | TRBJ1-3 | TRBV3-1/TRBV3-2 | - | TGTGCCAGCAGCCCCGCGGGAGGGGCGGGAAACACCATATATTTT | CASSPAGGAGNTIYF
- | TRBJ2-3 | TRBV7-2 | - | TGTGCCAGCAGCTTGTCTAGCGTCCTAGATACGCAGTATTTT | CASSLSSVLDTQYF
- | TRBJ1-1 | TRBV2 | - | TGTGCCAGCAGTGTAGGACATCTAAAGGGTGAAGCTTTCTTT | CASSVGHLKGEAFF
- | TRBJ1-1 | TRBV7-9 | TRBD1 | TGTGCCAGCAGCTTACCCGGACAGGCGCCTAAAGAAGCTTTCTTT | CASSLPGQAPKEAFF
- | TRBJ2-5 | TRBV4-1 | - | TGCGCCAGCAGCCAAGATCGAGGGAGTCAAGAGACCCAGTACTTC | CASSQDRGSQETQYF
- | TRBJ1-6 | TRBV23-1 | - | TGCGCCAGCAGCCACGTAATCATCATCAGGGTTGGGCCACCCCTCCACTTT | CASSHVIIIRVGPPLHF
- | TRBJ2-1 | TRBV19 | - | TGTGCCAGTAGTCCCAGTCTCCCGAATGAGCAGTTCTTC | CASSPSLPNEQFF
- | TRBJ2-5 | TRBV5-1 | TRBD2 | TGCGCCAGCAGCTTGGTATCCCTTCAAAGGGAGGGCCTGGGGACCCAGTACTTC | CASSLVSLQREGLGTQYF
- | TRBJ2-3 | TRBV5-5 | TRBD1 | TGTGCCAGCAGGTGGACAGGGGGCTCGGGAGATACGCAGTATTTT | CASRWTGGSGDTQYF
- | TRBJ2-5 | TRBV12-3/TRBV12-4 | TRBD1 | TGTGCCAGCAGTTTAAGGGGGCTCGGGACCCAGTACTTC | CASSLRGLGTQYF
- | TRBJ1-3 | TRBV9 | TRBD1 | TGTGCCAGCAGCGGGGGACAGTCCTACTCTGGAAACACCATATATTTT | CASSGGQSYSGNTIYF
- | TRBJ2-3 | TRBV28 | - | TGTGCCAGCAGGATAGGAGGGGCCACAGATACGCAGTATTTT | CASRIGGATDTQYF
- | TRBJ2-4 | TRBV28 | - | TGTGCCAGCAGGACGGACACGGGCAAAAACATTCAGTACTTC | CASRTDTGKNIQYF
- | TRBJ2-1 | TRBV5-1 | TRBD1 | TGCGCCAGCACAGACAGGGGAAAGGGGGGTGAGCAGTTCTTC | CASTDRGKGGEQFF
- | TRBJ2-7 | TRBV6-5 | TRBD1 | TGTGCCAGCAGCCCCGGACAGGGGACCTCCTACGAGCAGTACTTC | CASSPGQGTSYEQYF
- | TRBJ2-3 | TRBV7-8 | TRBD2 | TGTGCCAGCAGGAACGGGAGGCTCAACACAGATACGCAGTATTTT | CASRNGRLNTDTQYF
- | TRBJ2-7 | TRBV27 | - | TGTGCCAGCAGTTTTAACTACGAGCAGTACTTC | CASSFNYEQYF
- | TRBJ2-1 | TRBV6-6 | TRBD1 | TGTGCCAGCAGAGTGGACAGGGTGGGGCAGTTCTTC | CASRVDRVGQFF
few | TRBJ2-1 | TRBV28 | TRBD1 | TGTGCCAGCAGCCCAGGGGGCGCATCGGACAATGAGCAGTTCTTC | CASSPGGASDNEQFF
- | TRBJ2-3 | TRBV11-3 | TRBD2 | TGTGCCAGCAGCTCGACTAGCGGGAGAGGGGATACGCAGTATTTT | CASSSTSGRGDTQYF
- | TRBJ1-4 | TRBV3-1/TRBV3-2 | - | TGTGCCAGCAGCCAACAACGACAGAGTAATGAAAAACTGTTTTTT | CASSQQRQSNEKLFF
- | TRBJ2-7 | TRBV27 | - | TGTGCCAGCGCAGGGGTTGGCTACGAGCAGTACTTC | CASAGVGYEQYF
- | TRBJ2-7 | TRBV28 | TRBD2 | TGTGCCGCAGTCGGGGGGGACTACGAGCAGTACTTC | CAAVGGDYEQYF
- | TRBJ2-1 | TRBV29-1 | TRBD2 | TGCAGCGTTGTCAGAGCGGGAGGGCCCGGCGATGAGCAGTTCTTC | CSVVRAGGPGDEQFF
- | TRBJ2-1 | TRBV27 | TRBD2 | TGTGCCAGCAGTTTAGGGACTAGGGATGAGCAGTTCTTC | CASSLGTRDEQFF
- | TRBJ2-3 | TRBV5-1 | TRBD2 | TGCGCCAGCAGCTTGACCGGGAGGGCAGATACGCAGTATTTT | CASSLTGRADTQYF
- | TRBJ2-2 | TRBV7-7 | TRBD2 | TGTGCTAGCAGCGGAAGGCTAGCGGGAGGCGGGGCCGGGGAGCTGTTTTTT | CASSGRLAGGGAGELFF
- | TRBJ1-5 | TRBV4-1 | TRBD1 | TGCGCCAGCAGCCGGACCTTCTCCCGGGACAGGGTAGGAAATCAGCCCCAGCATTTT | CASSRTFSRDRVGNQPQHF
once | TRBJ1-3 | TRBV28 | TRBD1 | TGTGCCAGCAGAGGCCGGGACAGCTCCTTTTCTGGAAACACCATATATTTT | CASRGRDSSFSGNTIYF
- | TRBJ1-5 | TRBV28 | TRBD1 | TGTGCCAGCAGTTGGACAGGGGGCAATCAGCCCCAGCATTTT | CASSWTGGNQPQHF
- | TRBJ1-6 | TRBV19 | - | TGTGCCAGTAGTGGGGCCTCCTATAATTCACCCCTCCACTTT | CASSGASYNSPLHF
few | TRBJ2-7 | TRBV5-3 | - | TGTGCCAGAAGCTCCTGGACTCGGGTAGCGGAATATTACGAGCAGTACTTC | CARSSWTRVAEYYEQYF
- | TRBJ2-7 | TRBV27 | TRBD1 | TGTGCCAGCAGACTCGGGACAGGGTCCCTGAGGCAGTACTTC | CASRLGTGSLRQYF